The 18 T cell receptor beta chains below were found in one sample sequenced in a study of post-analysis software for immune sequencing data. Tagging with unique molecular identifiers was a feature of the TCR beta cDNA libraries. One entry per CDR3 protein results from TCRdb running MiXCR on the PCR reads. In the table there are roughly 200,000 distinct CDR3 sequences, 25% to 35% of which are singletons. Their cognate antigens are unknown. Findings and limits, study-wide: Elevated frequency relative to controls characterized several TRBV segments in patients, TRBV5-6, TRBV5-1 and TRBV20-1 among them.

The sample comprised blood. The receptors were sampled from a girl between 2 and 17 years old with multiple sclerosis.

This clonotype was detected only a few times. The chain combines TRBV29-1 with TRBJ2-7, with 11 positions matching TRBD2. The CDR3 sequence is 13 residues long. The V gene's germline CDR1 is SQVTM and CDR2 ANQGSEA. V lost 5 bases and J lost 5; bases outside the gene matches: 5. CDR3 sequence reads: CSVLAGGPDEQYF. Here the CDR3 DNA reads TGCAGCGTTTTAGCGGGAGGGCCCGACGAGCAGTACTTC.

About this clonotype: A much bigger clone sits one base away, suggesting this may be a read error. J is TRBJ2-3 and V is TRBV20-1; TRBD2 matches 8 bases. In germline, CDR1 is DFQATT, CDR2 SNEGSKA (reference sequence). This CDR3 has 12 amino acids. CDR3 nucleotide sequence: TGCAGGGCTAGCTCGGGAGGGCAACTCGGGTATTTT. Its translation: CRASSGGQLGYF.

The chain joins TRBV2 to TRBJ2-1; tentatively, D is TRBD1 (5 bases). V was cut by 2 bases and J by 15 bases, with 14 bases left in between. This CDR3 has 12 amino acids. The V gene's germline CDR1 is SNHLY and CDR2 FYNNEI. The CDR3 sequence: CASSETAAGWFF. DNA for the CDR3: TGTGCCAGCAGTGAAACGGCTGCAGGGTGGTTCTTC.

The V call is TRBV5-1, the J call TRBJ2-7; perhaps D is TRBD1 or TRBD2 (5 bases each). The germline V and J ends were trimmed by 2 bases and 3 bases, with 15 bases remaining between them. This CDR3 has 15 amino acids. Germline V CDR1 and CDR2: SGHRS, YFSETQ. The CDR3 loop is CASSFQRDRCYEQYF. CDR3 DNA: TGCGCCAGCAGCTTTCAAAGGGACCGATGCTACGAGCAGTACTTC.

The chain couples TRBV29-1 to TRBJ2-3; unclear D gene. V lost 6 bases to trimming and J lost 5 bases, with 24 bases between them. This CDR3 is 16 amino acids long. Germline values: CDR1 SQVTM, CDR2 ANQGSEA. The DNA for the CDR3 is TGCAGCGTGATGCCCGGAGAGGCTAGATTAGGAGATACGCAGTATTTT. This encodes CSVMPGEARLGDTQYF.

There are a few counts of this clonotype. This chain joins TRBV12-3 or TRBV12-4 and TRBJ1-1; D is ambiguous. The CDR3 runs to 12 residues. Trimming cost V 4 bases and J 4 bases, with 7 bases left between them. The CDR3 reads CASSWEFTEAFF. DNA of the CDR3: TGTGCCAGCAGTTGGGAGTTCACTGAAGCTTTCTTT.

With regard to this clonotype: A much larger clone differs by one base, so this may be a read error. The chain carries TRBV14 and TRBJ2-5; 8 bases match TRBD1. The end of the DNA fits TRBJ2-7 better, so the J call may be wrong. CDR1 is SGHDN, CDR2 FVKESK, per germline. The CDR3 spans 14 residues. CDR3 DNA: TGTGCCAGCAGCCAAGGAGGGACAGGCTGCGAGCAGTACTTC. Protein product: CASSQGGTGCEQYF.

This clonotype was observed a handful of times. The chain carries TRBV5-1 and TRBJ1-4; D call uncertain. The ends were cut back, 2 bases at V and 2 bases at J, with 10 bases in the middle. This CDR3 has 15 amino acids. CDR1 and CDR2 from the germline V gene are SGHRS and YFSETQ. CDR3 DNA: TGCGCCAGCAGCTTCGGGGTTTCCACTAATGAAAAACTGTTTTTT. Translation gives CASSFGVSTNEKLFF.

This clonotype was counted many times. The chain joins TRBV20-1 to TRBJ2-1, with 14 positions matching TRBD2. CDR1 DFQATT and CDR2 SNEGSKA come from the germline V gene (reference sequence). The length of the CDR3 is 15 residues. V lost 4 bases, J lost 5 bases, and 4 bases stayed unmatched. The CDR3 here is CSAKTSGRANNEQFF. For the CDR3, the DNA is TGCAGTGCTAAGACTAGCGGGAGGGCCAACAATGAGCAGTTCTTC.

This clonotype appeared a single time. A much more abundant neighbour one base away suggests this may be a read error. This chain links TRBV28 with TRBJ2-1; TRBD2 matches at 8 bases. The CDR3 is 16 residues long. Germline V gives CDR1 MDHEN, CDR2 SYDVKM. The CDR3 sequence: CASSTGRGGSYNELFF. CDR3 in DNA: TGTGCCAGCAGTACAGGCCGCGGGGGGTCCTACAATGAGCTGTTCTTC.

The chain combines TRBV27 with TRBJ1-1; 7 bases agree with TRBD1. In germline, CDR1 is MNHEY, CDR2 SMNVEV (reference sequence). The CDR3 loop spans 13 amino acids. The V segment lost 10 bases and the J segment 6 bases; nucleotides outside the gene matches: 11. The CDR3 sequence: CAIRDPGGSEAFF. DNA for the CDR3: TGTGCCATCCGAGACCCAGGGGGTTCTGAAGCTTTCTTT.

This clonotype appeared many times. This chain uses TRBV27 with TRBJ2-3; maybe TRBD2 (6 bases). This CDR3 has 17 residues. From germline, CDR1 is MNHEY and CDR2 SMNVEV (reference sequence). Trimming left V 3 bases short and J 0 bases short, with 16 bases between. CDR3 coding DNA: TGTGCCAGCAGTTTGCGGACTACCACAACTAGCACAGATACGCAGTATTTT. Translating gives CASSLRTTTTSTDTQYF.

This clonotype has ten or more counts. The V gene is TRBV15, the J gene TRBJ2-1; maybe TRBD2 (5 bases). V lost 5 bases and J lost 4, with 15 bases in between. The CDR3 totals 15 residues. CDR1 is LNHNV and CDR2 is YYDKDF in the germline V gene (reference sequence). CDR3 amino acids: CATSPLEAEYNEQFF. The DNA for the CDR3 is TGTGCCACCAGCCCCTTGGAGGCCGAATACAATGAGCAGTTCTTC.

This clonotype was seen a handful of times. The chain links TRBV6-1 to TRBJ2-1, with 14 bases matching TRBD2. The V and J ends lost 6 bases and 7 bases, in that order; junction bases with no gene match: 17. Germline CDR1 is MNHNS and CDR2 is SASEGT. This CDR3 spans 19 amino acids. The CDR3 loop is CASSPGPGLAGARGNEQFF. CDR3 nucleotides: TGTGCCAGCAGCCCCGGACCGGGACTAGCGGGGGCACGGGGGAATGAGCAGTTCTTC.

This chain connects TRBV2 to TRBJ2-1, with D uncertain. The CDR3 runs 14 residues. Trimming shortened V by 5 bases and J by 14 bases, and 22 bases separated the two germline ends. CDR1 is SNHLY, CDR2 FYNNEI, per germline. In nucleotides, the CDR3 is TGTGCCAGCAGTACCGCTCCTCGACGAGCCCCGGAGTTCTTC. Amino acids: CASSTAPRRAPEFF.

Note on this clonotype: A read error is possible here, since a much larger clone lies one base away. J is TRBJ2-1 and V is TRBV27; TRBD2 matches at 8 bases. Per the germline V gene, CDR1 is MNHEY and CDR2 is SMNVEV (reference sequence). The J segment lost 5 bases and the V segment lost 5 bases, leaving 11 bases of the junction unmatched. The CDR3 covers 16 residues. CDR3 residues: CASSAPRGGRDNEQFF. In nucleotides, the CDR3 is TGTGCCAGCAGTGCACCCCGGGGGGGAAGGGACAATGAGCAGTTCTTC.

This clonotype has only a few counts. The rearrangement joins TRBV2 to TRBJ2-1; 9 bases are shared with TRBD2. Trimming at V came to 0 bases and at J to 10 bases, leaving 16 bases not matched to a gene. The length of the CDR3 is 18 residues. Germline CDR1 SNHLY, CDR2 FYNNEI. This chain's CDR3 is CASSEAPPLAGGLREQFF. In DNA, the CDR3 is TGTGCCAGCAGTGAAGCTCCCCCTTTGGCGGGGGGGCTACGGGAGCAGTTCTTC.

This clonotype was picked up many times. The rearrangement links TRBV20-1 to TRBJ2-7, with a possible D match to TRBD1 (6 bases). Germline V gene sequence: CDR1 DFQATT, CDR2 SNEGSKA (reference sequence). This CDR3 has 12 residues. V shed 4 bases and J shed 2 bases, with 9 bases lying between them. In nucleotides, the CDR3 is TGCAGTGCTAAGACAGGAACCTACGAGCAGTACTTC. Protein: CSAKTGTYEQYF.